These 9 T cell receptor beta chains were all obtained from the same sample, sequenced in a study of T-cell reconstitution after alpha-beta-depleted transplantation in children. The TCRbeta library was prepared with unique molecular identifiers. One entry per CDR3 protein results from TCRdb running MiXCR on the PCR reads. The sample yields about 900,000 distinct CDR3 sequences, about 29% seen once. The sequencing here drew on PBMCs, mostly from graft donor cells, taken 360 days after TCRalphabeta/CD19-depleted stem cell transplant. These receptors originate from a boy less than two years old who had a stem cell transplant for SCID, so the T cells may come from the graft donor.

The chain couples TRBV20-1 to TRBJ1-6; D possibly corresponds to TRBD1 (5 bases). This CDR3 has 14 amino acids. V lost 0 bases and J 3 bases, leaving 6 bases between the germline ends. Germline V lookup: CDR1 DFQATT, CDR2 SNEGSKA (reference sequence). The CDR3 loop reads CSAREGLYNSPLHF. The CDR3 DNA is TGCAGTGCTAGAGAGGGGCTCTATAATTCACCCCTCCACTTT.

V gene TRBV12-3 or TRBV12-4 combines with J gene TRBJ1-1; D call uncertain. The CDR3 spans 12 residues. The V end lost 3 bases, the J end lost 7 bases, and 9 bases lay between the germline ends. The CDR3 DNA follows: TGTGCCAGCAGTTTTGGTGGCTTTGAAGCTTTCTTT. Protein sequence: CASSFGGFEAFF.

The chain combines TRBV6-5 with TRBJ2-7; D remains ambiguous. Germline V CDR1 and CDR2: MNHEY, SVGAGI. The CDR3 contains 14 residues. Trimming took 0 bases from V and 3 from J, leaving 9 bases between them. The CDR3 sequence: CASSYSPESYEQYF. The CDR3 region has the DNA TGTGCCAGCAGTTACTCGCCGGAGAGCTACGAGCAGTACTTC.

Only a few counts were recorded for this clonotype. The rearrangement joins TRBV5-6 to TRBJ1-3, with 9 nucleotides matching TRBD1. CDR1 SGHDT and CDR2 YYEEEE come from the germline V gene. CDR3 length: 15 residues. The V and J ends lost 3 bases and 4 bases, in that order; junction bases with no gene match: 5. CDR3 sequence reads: CASSSGQGTGNTIYF. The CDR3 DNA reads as TGTGCCAGCAGCTCTGGACAGGGGACCGGAAACACCATATATTTT.

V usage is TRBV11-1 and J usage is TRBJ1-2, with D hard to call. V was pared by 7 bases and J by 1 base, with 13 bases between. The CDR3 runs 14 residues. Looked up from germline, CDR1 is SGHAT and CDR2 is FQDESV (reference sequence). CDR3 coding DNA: TGTGCCAGCAATCGGCTCGATATTAACTATGGCTACACCTTC. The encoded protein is CASNRLDINYGYTF.

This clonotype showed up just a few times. This chain's CDR3 is CASSEDLRGETQYF. The CDR3 nucleotides read TGTGCCAGCAGTGAGGATCTGCGAGGAGAGACCCAGTACTTC. The chain recombines TRBV2 with TRBJ2-5; D remains ambiguous. The CDR3 is 14 residues long. V was shortened by 3 bases and J by 4 bases, with 12 bases between the two germline ends. Looked up from germline, CDR1 is SNHLY and CDR2 is FYNNEI. Full variable domain (remainder filled in from reference TRBV2 and TRBJ2-5): EPEVTQTPSHQVTQMGQEVILRCVPISNHLYFYWYRQILGQKVEFLVSFYNNEISEKSEIFDDQFSVERPDGSNFTLKIRSTKLEDSAMYFCASSEDLRGETQYFGPGTRLLVL.

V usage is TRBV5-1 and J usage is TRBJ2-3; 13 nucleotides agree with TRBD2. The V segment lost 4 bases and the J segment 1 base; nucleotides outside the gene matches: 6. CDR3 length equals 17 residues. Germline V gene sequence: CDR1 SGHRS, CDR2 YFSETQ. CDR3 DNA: TGCGCCAGCAGCAGCTGGACTAGCGGGGGCCGCACAGATACGCAGTATTTT. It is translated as CASSSWTSGGRTDTQYF.

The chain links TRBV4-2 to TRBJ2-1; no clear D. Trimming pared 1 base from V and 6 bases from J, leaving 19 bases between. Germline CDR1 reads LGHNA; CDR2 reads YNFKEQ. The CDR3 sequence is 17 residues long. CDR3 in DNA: TGTGCCAGCAGCCAAGTTCCCTCGGTCTCACCTTTCAATGAGCAGTTCTTC. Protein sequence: CASSQVPSVSPFNEQFF.

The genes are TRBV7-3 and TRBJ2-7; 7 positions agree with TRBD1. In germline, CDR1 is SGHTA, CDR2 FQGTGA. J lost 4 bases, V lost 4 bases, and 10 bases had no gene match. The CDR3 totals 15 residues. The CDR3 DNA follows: TGTGCCAGCAGCTCACAGGGGAGTGGTTTTTACGAGCAGTACTTC. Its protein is CASSSQGSGFYEQYF.